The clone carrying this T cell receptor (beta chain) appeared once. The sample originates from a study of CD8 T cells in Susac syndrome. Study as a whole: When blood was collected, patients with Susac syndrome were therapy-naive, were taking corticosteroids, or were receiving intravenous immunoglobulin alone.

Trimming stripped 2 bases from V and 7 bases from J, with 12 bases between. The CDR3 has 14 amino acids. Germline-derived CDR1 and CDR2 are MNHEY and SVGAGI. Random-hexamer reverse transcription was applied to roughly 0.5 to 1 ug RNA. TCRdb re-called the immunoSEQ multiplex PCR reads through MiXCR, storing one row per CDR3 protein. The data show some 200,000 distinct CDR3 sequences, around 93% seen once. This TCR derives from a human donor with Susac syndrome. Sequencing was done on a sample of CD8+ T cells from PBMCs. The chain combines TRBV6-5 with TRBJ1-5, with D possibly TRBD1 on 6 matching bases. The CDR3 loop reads CASSYLGGGQPQHF. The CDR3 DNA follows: TGTGCCAGCAGTTACCTGGGGGGCGGACAGCCCCAGCATTTT.